Each of the 3 T cell receptor beta chains below was sequenced from the same sample in a study of identical twins (dated by TCRdb to the mid-2010s). The method was 5' RACE. Sequencer: Illumina HiSeq 2000. TCRdb reran the public reads through fastp at Q25 and MiXCR, keeping productive beta chains. Rows matching on CDR3 protein sequence are summarized as one entry with the most common DNA and genes. This sample holds 200,000 to 250,000 distinct CDR3 sequences; 6.5% were observed only once. More than 12% of the sample goes to the ten largest clones. These data were also filed under a second study, of T cells expressing NK-cell markers.

Sample: CD8+ T cells sorted from blood. The receptors here all came from a woman between 18 and 29 years old in good health.

V usage is TRBV9 and J usage is TRBJ2-5, with 7 bases lining up with TRBD2. The V gene's germline CDR1 is SGDLS and CDR2 YYNGEE. The CDR3 contains 15 residues. V trimming: 0 bases; J trimming: 4 bases; junction bases outside the gene matches: 6. The CDR3 DNA reads as TGTGCCAGCAGCGTAGCCGCGGGCGGGGGAGAGACCCAGTACTTC. This gives the protein CASSVAAGGGETQYF.

At least ten counts were recorded for this clonotype. The chain combines TRBV3-1 with TRBJ2-1, with D unclear. Trimming pared 0 bases from V and 7 bases from J, leaving 10 bases between. The germline V gene has CDR1 LGHDT and CDR2 YNNKEL (reference sequence). The CDR3 loop spans 14 amino acids. The CDR3 loop is CASSQENSENEQFF. CDR3 in DNA: TGTGCCAGCAGCCAAGAGAATTCGGAGAATGAGCAGTTCTTC.

This clonotype came up many times. V and J are TRBV12-3 or TRBV12-4 and TRBJ2-5, with 10 bases fitting TRBD1. This CDR3 has 15 residues. The V and J ends lost 3 bases and 2 bases, in that order; junction bases with no gene match: 3. This CDR3 is CASSFGTGDQETQYF. The DNA of the CDR3 is TGTGCCAGCAGTTTTGGGACAGGGGATCAAGAGACCCAGTACTTC.